Here is one T cell receptor (beta chain) with its context. Per the original methods: By means of reference gene primer amplification, nucleated cell counts were estimated. The table came from immunoSEQ multiplex PCR; TCRdb's copy has only in-frame clones and leaves some out. Clonal size and the V and J genes are those of that table, whereas D and trimming came from the DNA. The sample has fewer than 85,000 clones; 83% are singletons. This sample is drawn from a study of blood T cell repertoires in COVID-19. This CDR3 spans 15 amino acids. V was clipped by 1 base and J by 1 base; unmatched bases: 3. In germline, CDR1 is MNHEY, CDR2 SMNVEV (reference sequence).

The sequence came from a woman aged 60-70 years with acute or convalescent COVID-19. The specimen was peripheral blood. The J gene is TRBJ1-1, the V gene TRBV27; 7 bases match TRBD1. The CDR3 region is CASSLWGQPNTEAFF. The CDR3 nucleotides read TGTGCCAGCAGTTTATGGGGACAGCCGAACACTGAAGCTTTCTTT.